The next 27 T cell receptor beta chains were all read from a single sample in a study of control samples from healthy donors and cancer patients. Assay: immunoSEQ multiplex PCR; the TCRdb copy retains only in-frame clones and omits some. The sample yields approximately 150,000 clones, 94% seen once. The sample comprised blood. These receptor sequences come from a man aged 35-49 years in good health.

The chain couples TRBV7-6 to TRBJ2-1, with TRBD2 identical over 16 bases. Germline lookup yields CDR1 SGHVS and CDR2 FNYEAQ. V lost 0 bases and J lost 9; bases outside the gene matches: 8. The CDR3 totals 18 residues. DNA for the CDR3: TGTGCCAGCAGCTTAGCGCTGGGACTAGCGGGAGGGCCGGGTGAGCAGTTCTTC. This codes for CASSLALGLAGGPGEQFF.

The genes are TRBV7-9 and TRBJ1-1, with D maybe TRBD1 (6 bases). V was cut by 3 bases and J by 3 bases, with 14 bases left in between. The CDR3 spans 15 residues. CDR1 is SEHNR, CDR2 FQNEAQ, per germline (reference sequence). In DNA, the CDR3 is TGTGCCAGCAGCTTCGGACAGTGGGAGGACACTGAAGCTTTCTTT. It translates to CASSFGQWEDTEAFF.

V is TRBV5-4 and J is TRBJ1-1; D is perhaps TRBD1 (5 bases). Germline CDR1 reads SGHNT; CDR2 reads YYREEE (reference sequence). The CDR3 is made up of 15 amino acids. Trimming shortened V by 5 bases and J by 0 bases, and 14 bases separated the two germline ends. CDR3 nucleotide sequence: TGTGCCAGCAGTCCCGGAGGGACGGTGAACACTGAAGCTTTCTTT. This codes for CASSPGGTVNTEAFF. Filled out from reference TRBV5-4 and TRBJ1-1, the complete variable domain reads ETGVTQSPTHLIKTRGQQVTLRCSSQSGHNTVSWYQQALGQGPQFIFQYYREEENGRGNFPPRFSGLQFPNYSSELNVNALELDDSALYLCASSPGGTVNTEAFFGQGTRLTVV.

The gene calls are TRBV20-1 and TRBJ2-7; 15 bases agree with TRBD2. V dropped 3 bases and J dropped 2; count of bases not matched to a gene: 11. Germline CDR1 and CDR2: DFQATT and SNEGSKA (reference sequence). The CDR3 is made up of 18 amino acids. This chain's CDR3 is CSASSYGTSGGHTYEQYF. Written as DNA, the CDR3 is TGCAGTGCTAGTTCGTATGGGACTAGCGGGGGGCATACCTACGAGCAGTACTTC.

The chain recombines TRBV11-2 with TRBJ1-6; 8 nucleotides line up with TRBD1. Germline-derived CDR1 and CDR2 are SGHAT and FQNNGV. CDR3 size: 18 residues. J gave up 8 bases and V 5 bases, and 17 bases lay outside the gene matches. The CDR3 sequence is CASSPKPRPGQDYSPLHF. The DNA for the CDR3 is TGTGCCAGCAGCCCAAAACCGCGTCCGGGACAGGACTATTCACCCCTCCACTTT.

V usage is TRBV27 and J usage is TRBJ2-7, with D perhaps given as TRBD1 or TRBD2 (5 bases each). Germline-derived CDR1 and CDR2 are MNHEY and SMNVEV (reference sequence). V dropped 5 bases and J dropped 7 bases, with 18 bases sitting between them. The CDR3 covers 14 residues. The CDR3 DNA is TGTGCCAGCAGTCACGGGACCCCGTCTCGGGAGCAGTACTTC. Translated, it gives CASSHGTPSREQYF.

The rearrangement joins TRBV6-5 to TRBJ2-5, with 7 bases lining up with TRBD2. CDR3 length: 11 amino acids. After removal of 9 bases from V and 5 bases from J, the junction contained 3 bases not matched to a gene. Per the germline V gene, CDR1 is MNHEY and CDR2 is SVGAGI. The CDR3 region has the DNA TGTGCCAGTACTAGCGCTGAGACCCAGTACTTC. It codes for CASTSAETQYF.

V gene TRBV3-1 (or the pseudogene TRBV3-2) combines with J gene TRBJ1-2; no firm D call. In germline, CDR1 is LGHDT, CDR2 YNNKEL (reference sequence). The CDR3 consists of 13 residues. Trimming shortened V by 4 bases and J by 8 bases, and 14 bases separated the two germline ends. The chain's CDR3 is CASSPKASGGYTF. As DNA, the CDR3 is TGTGCCAGCAGCCCCAAGGCATCGGGGGGCTACACCTTC.

The V call is TRBV5-1, the J call TRBJ2-7; D ambiguous. The germline CDR1 and CDR2 sequences are SGHRS and YFSETQ. The V end lost 4 bases, the J end lost 3 bases, and 5 bases lay between the germline ends. The CDR3 contains 11 residues. CDR3 protein: CASSEDYEQYF. The CDR3 region has the DNA TGCGCCAGCAGCGAAGACTACGAGCAGTACTTC. Looking up the rest from reference TRBV5-1 and TRBJ2-7 gives the full variable domain: KAGVTQTPRYLIKTRGQQVTLSCSPISGHRSVSWYQQTPGQGLQFLFEYFSETQRNKGNFPGRFSGRQFSNSRSEMNVSTLELGDSALYLCASSEDYEQYFGPGTRLTVT.

This sequence joins TRBV4-2 and TRBJ1-5; maybe TRBD1 (6 bases). Trimming took 4 bases from V and 0 from J, leaving 13 bases between them. The length of the CDR3 is 16 residues. Per the germline V gene, CDR1 is LGHNA and CDR2 is YNFKEQ. In nucleotides, the CDR3 is TGTGCCAGCAGCCCTCGACAGGTTAATAGCAATCAGCCCCAGCATTTT. The encoded protein is CASSPRQVNSNQPQHF.

The chain employs TRBV27 and TRBJ2-3; D is ambiguous. Germline loops: CDR1 MNHEY, CDR2 SMNVEV (reference sequence). Deletions cut 6 bases from V and 1 base from J, with 14 bases between. This CDR3 contains 15 residues. This chain's CDR3 is CASSPETVRTDTQYF. The CDR3 nucleotides are TGTGCCAGCAGCCCAGAAACGGTTCGCACAGATACGCAGTATTTT.

This chain joins TRBV29-1 and TRBJ1-4; 7 bases are a match to TRBD1. The germline V gene has CDR1 SQVTM and CDR2 ANQGSEA. The ends lost 7 bases at V and 4 bases at J; junction bases unmatched: 15. The CDR3 is 16 amino acids. In DNA form, the CDR3 reads TGCAGCGCCGAATCACCTACAGGGGCTCTTAATGAAAAACTGTTTTTT. Its protein product is CSAESPTGALNEKLFF. Drawing the rest from reference TRBV29-1 and TRBJ1-4, the complete variable domain is SAVISQKPSRDICQRGTSLTIQCQVDSQVTMMFWYRQQPGQSLTLIATANQGSEATYESGFVIDKFPISRPNLTFSTLTVSNMSPEDSSIYLCSAESPTGALNEKLFFGSGTQLSVL.

The chain couples TRBV9 to TRBJ1-4, with 10 bases aligning to TRBD1. With V trimmed by 3 bases and J by 4 bases, 3 bases remained unmatched. Germline-derived CDR1 and CDR2 are SGDLS and YYNGEE. The CDR3 sequence is 15 residues long. CDR3 nucleotide sequence: TGTGCCAGCAGCGCCGGGGACAGGGGTAATGAAAAACTGTTTTTT. It encodes CASSAGDRGNEKLFF.

The genes are TRBV5-1 and TRBJ2-4, with 7 bases lining up with TRBD2. The trim removed 0 bases at V and 1 base at J, leaving 4 bases unmatched. There are 16 residues in the CDR3. Looked up from germline, CDR1 is SGHRS and CDR2 is YFSETQ. The CDR3 spells CASSLGSGGAKNIQYF. As DNA, the CDR3 is TGCGCCAGCAGCTTGGGCTCCGGGGGGGCCAAAAACATTCAGTACTTC. Filled out from reference TRBV5-1 and TRBJ2-4, the complete variable domain reads KAGVTQTPRYLIKTRGQQVTLSCSPISGHRSVSWYQQTPGQGLQFLFEYFSETQRNKGNFPGRFSGRQFSNSRSEMNVSTLELGDSALYLCASSLGSGGAKNIQYFGAGTRLSVL.

The rearrangement links TRBV27 to TRBJ1-5; D is possibly TRBD1 (6 bases). The germline V gene has CDR1 MNHEY and CDR2 SMNVEV (reference sequence). V was trimmed by 4 bases and J by 2 bases, leaving 12 bases between them. The CDR3 consists of 15 residues. CDR3 region: CASSSGVDGNQPQHF. CDR3 sequence (DNA): TGTGCCAGCAGTTCAGGGGTGGATGGCAATCAGCCCCAGCATTTT.

This clone has at least ten counts. The V and J genes are TRBV19 and TRBJ1-4; D gene unclear. This CDR3 spans 16 amino acids. The V gene lost 6 bases and the J gene lost 8 bases, with 22 bases spanning the gap. Germline V gives CDR1 LNHDA, CDR2 SQIVND (reference sequence). The CDR3 sequence is CASSHGEAGGSEKLFF. The DNA for the CDR3 is TGTGCCAGTAGCCATGGGGAAGCCGGTGGATCGGAAAAACTGTTTTTT.

V is TRBV21-1 and J is TRBJ2-2; TRBD2 is taken as the D call from the table, unchecked against the DNA. TRBV21-1 is termed a pseudogene. This CDR3 has 19 amino acids. The CDR3 coding sequence is TGTGCCAGCAGCAAAGTTTCGACTAGCGGGGGGTATTACACCGGGGAGCTGTTTTTT. Encoded protein: CASSKVSTSGGYYTGELFF.

CDR3 amino acids: CASRPVEGLYGYTF. The CDR3 nucleotides read TGTGCCAGCAGACCCGTCGAGGGTCTCTATGGCTACACCTTC. The chain employs TRBV6-5 and TRBJ1-2; unclear D gene. The germline V gene encodes CDR1 MNHEY and CDR2 SVGAGI. V was cut by 6 bases and J by 4 bases, with 15 bases left in between. This CDR3 contains 14 residues.

The chain has TRBV5-1 and TRBJ1-3, with D perhaps TRBD1 (5 bases). V shed 6 bases and J shed 2 bases, with 18 bases lying between them. This CDR3 spans 16 amino acids. Germline CDR1 is SGHRS and CDR2 is YFSETQ. This CDR3 reads CASTLAQGDPGNTIYF. CDR3 bases: TGCGCCAGCACCCTTGCCCAGGGAGATCCTGGAAACACCATATATTTT. Full variable domain (outside the CDR3, taken from reference TRBV5-1 and TRBJ1-3): KAGVTQTPRYLIKTRGQQVTLSCSPISGHRSVSWYQQTPGQGLQFLFEYFSETQRNKGNFPGRFSGRQFSNSRSEMNVSTLELGDSALYLCASTLAQGDPGNTIYFGEGSWLTVV.

The rearrangement uses TRBV5-4 and TRBJ1-1, with 7 bases that match TRBD1. The germline V gene encodes CDR1 SGHNT and CDR2 YYREEE (reference sequence). The CDR3 loop spans 13 amino acids. Losses at the gene ends were 3 bases for V and 1 base for J; bases not matched to a gene: 0. The CDR3 protein is CASSWDRNTEAFF. In DNA form, the CDR3 reads TGTGCCAGCAGCTGGGACAGGAACACTGAAGCTTTCTTT.

This chain joins TRBV19 and TRBJ1-1, with D possibly TRBD1 on 6 matching bases. The CDR3 has 14 residues. Germline CDR1 reads LNHDA; CDR2 reads SQIVND (reference sequence). V shed 1 base and J shed 2 bases, with 8 bases lying between them. The CDR3: CASSIGQANTEAFF. CDR3 DNA: TGTGCCAGTAGTATAGGACAGGCTAACACTGAAGCTTTCTTT.

In its sample, this clone was seen once. This chain joins TRBV21-1 and TRBJ1-2. TRBV21-1 is a pseudogene. This CDR3 region has 13 residues. The CDR3 protein is CASSKILLGGYTF. The DNA for the CDR3 is TGTGCCAGCAGCAAAATACTACTAGGCGGCTACACCTTC.

This chain joins TRBV20-1 and TRBJ1-2; 8 positions agree with TRBD1. CDR1 and CDR2 (germline): DFQATT, SNEGSKA (reference sequence). J gave up 11 bases and V 5 bases, and 4 bases lay outside the gene matches. The CDR3 covers 10 residues. The CDR3 is CSAGRTGYTF. The CDR3 DNA reads as TGCAGTGCTGGAAGGACAGGGTACACCTTC.

The chain uses TRBV3-1 (or the pseudogene TRBV3-2) and TRBJ2-7, with 8 bases fitting TRBD2. The CDR3 covers 16 residues. Germline V lookup: CDR1 LGHDT, CDR2 YNNKEL (reference sequence). With 5 bases clipped from V and 0 bases from J, the junction kept 9 bases outside the gene matches. In DNA form, the CDR3 reads TGTGCCAGCAGCTTCCGAGCGGGGGAGCTCTCCTACGAGCAGTACTTC. Translated, it gives CASSFRAGELSYEQYF.

The V call is TRBV3-1 (or the pseudogene TRBV3-2), the J call TRBJ2-7; TRBD1 might be the D (6 bases). The CDR3 has 13 amino acids. CDR1 is LGHDT, CDR2 YNNKEL, per germline (reference sequence). V lost 4 bases and J 4 bases, leaving 11 bases between the germline ends. The chain's CDR3 is CASSRNQGYEQYF. The CDR3 nucleotides are TGTGCCAGCAGCCGAAATCAGGGGTACGAGCAGTACTTC.

This sequence joins TRBV5-1 and TRBJ1-4, with D possibly being TRBD1 (6 bases). Germline V lookup: CDR1 SGHRS, CDR2 YFSETQ. The CDR3 loop spans 18 amino acids. Trimming took off 4 bases at V and 6 bases at J, with 25 bases between the two ends. The CDR3 DNA follows: TGCGCCAGCAGCAGTACAGGGACTCGGGAACTCAGGGATGAAAAACTGTTTTTT. Protein sequence: CASSSTGTRELRDEKLFF.

The rearrangement uses TRBV28 and TRBJ2-2, with D perhaps TRBD1 (6 bases). V was cut by 3 bases and J by 1 base, with 12 bases left in between. Per the germline V gene, CDR1 is MDHEN and CDR2 is SYDVKM. This CDR3 is built from 16 residues. The CDR3 spells CASSFRTTGNTGELFF. The CDR3 nucleotides are TGTGCCAGCAGTTTCCGCACGACAGGGAACACCGGGGAGCTGTTTTTT.